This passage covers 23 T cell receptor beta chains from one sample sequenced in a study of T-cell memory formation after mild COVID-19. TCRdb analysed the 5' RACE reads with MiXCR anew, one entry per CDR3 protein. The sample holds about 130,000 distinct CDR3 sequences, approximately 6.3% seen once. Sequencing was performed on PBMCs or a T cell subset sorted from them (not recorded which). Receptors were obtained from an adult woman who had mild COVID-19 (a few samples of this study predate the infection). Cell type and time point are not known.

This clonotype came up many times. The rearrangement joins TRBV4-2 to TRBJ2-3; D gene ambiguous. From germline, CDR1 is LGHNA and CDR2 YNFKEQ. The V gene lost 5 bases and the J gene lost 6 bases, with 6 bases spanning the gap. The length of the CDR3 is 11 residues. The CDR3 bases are TGTGCCAGCAGCGAAAGCGATACGCAGTATTTT. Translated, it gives CASSESDTQYF.

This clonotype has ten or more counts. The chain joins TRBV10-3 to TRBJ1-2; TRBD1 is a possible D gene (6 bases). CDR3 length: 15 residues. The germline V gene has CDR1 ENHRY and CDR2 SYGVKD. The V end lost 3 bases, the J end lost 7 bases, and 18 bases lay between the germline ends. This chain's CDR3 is CAISDIQGAVSGYTF. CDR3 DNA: TGTGCCATCAGTGACATACAGGGAGCAGTTAGTGGCTACACCTTC.

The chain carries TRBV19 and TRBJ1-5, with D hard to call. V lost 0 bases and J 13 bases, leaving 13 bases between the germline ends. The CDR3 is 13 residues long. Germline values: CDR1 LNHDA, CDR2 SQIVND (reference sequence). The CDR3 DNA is TGTGCCAGTAGTATAGAGGCTCGAGGGTCGCAGCATTTT. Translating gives CASSIEARGSQHF.

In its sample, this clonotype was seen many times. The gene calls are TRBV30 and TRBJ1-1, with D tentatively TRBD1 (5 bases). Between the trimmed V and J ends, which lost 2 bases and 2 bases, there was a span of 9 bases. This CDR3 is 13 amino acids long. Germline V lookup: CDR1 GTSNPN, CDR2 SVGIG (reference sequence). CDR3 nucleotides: TGTGCCTGGAGTACAGGACTAAACACTGAAGCTTTCTTT. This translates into CAWSTGLNTEAFF.

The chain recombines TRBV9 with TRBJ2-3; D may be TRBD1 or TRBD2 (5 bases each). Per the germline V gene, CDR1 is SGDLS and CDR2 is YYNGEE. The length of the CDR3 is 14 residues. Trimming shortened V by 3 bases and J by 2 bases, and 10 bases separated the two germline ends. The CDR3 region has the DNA TGTGCCAGCAGCGACCTCGGGACCACAGATACGCAGTATTTT. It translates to CASSDLGTTDTQYF.

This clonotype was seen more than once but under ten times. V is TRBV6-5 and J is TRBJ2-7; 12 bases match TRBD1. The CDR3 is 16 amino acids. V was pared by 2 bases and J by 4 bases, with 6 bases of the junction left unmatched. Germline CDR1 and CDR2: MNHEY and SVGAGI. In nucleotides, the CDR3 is TGTGCCAGCAGTTACGAATTGGGACAGGGGGCATACGAGCAGTACTTC. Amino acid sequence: CASSYELGQGAYEQYF.

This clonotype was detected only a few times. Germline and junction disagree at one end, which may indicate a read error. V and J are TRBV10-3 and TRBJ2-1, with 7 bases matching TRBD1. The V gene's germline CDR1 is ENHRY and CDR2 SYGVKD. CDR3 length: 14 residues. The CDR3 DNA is TGTGCCATCAGTGCAAAGGGGGCGGACAATGATCAGTTCTTC. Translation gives CAISAKGADNDQFF.

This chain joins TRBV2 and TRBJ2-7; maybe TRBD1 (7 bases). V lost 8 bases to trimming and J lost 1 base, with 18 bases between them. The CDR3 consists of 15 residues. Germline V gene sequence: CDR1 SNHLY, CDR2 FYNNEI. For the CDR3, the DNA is TGTGCCAGCGGGGAGCAGGGGGGAGGATCCTACGAGCAGTACTTC. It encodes CASGEQGGGSYEQYF.

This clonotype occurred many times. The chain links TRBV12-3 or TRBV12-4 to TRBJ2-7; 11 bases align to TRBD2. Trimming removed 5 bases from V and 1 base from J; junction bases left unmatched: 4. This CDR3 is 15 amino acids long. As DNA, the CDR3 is TGTGCCAGCAGTCTAACTAGCGGGGGTTCCTACGAGCAGTACTTC. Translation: CASSLTSGGSYEQYF.

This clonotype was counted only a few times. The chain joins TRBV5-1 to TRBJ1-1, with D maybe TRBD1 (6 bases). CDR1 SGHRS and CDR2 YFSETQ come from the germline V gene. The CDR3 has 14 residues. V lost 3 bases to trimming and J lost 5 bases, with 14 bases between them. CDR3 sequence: CASSSRTAKTEAFF. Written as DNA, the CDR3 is TGCGCCAGCAGCTCTCGGACAGCGAAAACTGAAGCTTTCTTT.

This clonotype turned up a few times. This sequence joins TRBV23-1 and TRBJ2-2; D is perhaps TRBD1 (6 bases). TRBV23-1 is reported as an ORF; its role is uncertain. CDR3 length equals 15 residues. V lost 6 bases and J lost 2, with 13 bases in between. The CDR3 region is CASRQRTVNTGELFF. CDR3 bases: TGCGCCAGCAGACAACGGACAGTTAACACCGGGGAGCTGTTTTTT.

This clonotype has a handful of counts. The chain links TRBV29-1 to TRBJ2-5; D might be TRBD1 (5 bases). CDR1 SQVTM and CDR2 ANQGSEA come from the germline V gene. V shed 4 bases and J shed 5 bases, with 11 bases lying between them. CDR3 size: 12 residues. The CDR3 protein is CSVGQLGETQYF. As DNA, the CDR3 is TGCAGCGTTGGACAGCTTGGGGAGACCCAGTACTTC.

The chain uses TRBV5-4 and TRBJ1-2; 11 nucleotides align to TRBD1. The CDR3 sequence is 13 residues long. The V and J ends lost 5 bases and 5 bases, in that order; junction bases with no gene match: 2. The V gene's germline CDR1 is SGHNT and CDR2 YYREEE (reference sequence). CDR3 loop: CASRRDRGYGYTF. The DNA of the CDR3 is TGTGCCAGCAGAAGGGACAGGGGGTATGGCTACACCTTC. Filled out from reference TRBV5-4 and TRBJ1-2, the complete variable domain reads ETGVTQSPTHLIKTRGQQVTLRCSSQSGHNTVSWYQQALGQGPQFIFQYYREEENGRGNFPPRFSGLQFPNYSSELNVNALELDDSALYLCASRRDRGYGYTFGSGTRLTVV.

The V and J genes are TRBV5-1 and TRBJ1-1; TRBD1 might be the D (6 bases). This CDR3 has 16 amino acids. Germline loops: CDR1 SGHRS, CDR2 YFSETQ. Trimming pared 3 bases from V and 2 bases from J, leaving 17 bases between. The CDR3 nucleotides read TGCGCCAGCAGCTCGAGACTACCGGGACAAAACACTGAAGCTTTCTTT. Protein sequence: CASSSRLPGQNTEAFF.

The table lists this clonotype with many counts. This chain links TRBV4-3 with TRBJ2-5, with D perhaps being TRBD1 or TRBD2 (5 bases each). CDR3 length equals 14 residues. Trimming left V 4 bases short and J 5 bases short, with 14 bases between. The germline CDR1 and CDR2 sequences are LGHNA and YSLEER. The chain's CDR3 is CASSRTDGAETQYF. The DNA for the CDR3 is TGCGCCAGCAGCCGGACGGACGGGGCTGAGACCCAGTACTTC.

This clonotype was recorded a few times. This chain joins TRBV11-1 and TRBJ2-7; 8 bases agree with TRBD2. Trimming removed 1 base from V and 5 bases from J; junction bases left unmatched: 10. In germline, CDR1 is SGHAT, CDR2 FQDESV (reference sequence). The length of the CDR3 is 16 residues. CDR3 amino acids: CASSLGGSGRYDEQYF. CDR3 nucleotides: TGTGCCAGCAGCTTAGGAGGGAGCGGGAGATACGACGAGCAGTACTTC.

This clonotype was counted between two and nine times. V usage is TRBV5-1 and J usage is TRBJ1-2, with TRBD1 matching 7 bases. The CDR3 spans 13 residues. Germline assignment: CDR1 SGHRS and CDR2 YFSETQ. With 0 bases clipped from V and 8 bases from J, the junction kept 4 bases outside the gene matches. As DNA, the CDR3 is TGCGCCAGCAGCTTGGAACAGGGGAGCGGCTACACCTTC. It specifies CASSLEQGSGYTF.

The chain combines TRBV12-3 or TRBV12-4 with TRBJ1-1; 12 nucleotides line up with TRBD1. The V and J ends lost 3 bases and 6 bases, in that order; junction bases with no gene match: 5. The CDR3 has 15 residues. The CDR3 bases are TGTGCCAGCAGTTTGGGGACAGGGGGCTCCGCTGAAGCTTTCTTT. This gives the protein CASSLGTGGSAEAFF.

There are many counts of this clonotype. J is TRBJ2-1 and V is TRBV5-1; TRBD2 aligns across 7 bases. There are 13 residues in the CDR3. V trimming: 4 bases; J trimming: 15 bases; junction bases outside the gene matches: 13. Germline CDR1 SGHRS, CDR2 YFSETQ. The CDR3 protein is CASSRASGDAAFF. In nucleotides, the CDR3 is TGCGCCAGCAGCCGAGCCAGCGGGGATGCGGCGTTCTTC.

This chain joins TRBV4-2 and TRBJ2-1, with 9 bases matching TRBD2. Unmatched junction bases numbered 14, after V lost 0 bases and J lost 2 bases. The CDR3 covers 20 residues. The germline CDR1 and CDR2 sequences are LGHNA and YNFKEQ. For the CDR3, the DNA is TGTGCCAGCAGCCAAGATAGCGCTAGCGGGGTGAACGGGGCCTACAATGAGCAGTTCTTC. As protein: CASSQDSASGVNGAYNEQFF.

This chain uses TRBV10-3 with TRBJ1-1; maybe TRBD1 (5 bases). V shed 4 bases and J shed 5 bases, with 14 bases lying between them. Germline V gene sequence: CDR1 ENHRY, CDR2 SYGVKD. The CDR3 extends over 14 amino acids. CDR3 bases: TGTGCCATCAGTGGGAGCGGGGCCCGGACTGAAGCTTTCTTT. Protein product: CAISGSGARTEAFF.

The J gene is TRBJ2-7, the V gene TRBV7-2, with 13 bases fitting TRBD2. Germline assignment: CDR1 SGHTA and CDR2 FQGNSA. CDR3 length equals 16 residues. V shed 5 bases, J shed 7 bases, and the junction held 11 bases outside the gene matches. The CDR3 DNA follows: TGTGCCAGCAGCCGCCTTGGGACTAGCGGGGTAGAGGAGCAGTACTTC. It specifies CASSRLGTSGVEEQYF.

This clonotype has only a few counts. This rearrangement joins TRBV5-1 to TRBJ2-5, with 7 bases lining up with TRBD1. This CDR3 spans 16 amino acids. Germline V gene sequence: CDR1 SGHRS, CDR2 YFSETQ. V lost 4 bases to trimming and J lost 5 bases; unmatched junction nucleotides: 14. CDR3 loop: CASSQLDRTLTETQYF. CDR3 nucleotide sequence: TGCGCCAGCAGCCAATTGGACAGGACCCTTACCGAGACCCAGTACTTC. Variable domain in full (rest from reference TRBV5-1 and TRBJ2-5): KAGVTQTPRYLIKTRGQQVTLSCSPISGHRSVSWYQQTPGQGLQFLFEYFSETQRNKGNFPGRFSGRQFSNSRSEMNVSTLELGDSALYLCASSQLDRTLTETQYFGPGTRLLVL.